The 15 T cell receptor beta chains reported below all come from one sample, sequenced in a study of post-analysis software for immune sequencing data. Unique molecular identifiers had been added to the TCR beta cDNA libraries. One entry per CDR3 protein, called by TCRdb with MiXCR from the PCR reads. Of 750,000 to 900,000 distinct CDR3 sequences in the sample, roughly 46% are singletons; the top ten hold 4.9%. Antigens for these TCRs are unknown. Study-wide points: Five TRBV segments were significantly more frequent in patients than in controls. TRBV5-6, TRBV5-1 and TRBV20-1 were among these segments.

Sequencing input: blood. These receptors came from a girl aged 5-17 years with multiple sclerosis.

The V gene is TRBV7-2, the J gene TRBJ2-3; D not certain. The CDR3 has 15 amino acids. Looked up from germline, CDR1 is SGHTA and CDR2 is FQGNSA. V was pared by 1 base and J by 1 base, with 9 bases between. CDR3 protein: CASSLVSRRTDTQYF. CDR3 coding DNA: TGTGCCAGCAGCTTAGTCTCCAGGCGCACAGATACGCAGTATTTT. Supplemented by reference TRBV7-2 and TRBJ2-3, the full variable domain reads GAGVSQSPSNKVTEKGKDVELRCDPISGHTALYWYRQSLGQGLEFLIYFQGNSAPDKSGLPSDRFSAERTGGSVSTLTIQRTQQEDSAVYLCASSLVSRRTDTQYFGPGTRLTVL.

This clonotype occurred a few times. V usage is TRBV27 and J usage is TRBJ2-1; no reliable D call. CDR3 length: 17 amino acids. V gave up 1 base and J gave up 0 bases, with 13 bases separating them. The germline gives CDR1 MNHEY, CDR2 SMNVEV (reference sequence). The CDR3 protein is CASSLFRSKLSYNEQFF. Written as DNA, the CDR3 is TGTGCCAGCAGTTTATTCCGGAGCAAGCTCTCCTACAATGAGCAGTTCTTC.

The gene calls are TRBV5-1 and TRBJ2-7; TRBD2 matches at 7 bases. The J call may be faulty, since TRBJ2-5 better matches the DNA end. The germline gives CDR1 SGHRS, CDR2 YFSETQ. The CDR3 spans 14 residues. CDR3 DNA: TGCGCCAGCAGCTTGAAGGCGGGAGAAGAGACCCAGTACTTC. Protein: CASSLKAGEETQYF.

This clonotype was found many times. The V call is TRBV30, the J call TRBJ2-7, with a weak D call TRBD2 (5 bases). V was shortened by 0 bases and J by 2 bases, with 11 bases between the two germline ends. Germline V lookup: CDR1 GTSNPN, CDR2 SVGIG (reference sequence). The CDR3 length is 14 residues. The CDR3 spells CAWSVTGYTYEQYF. In nucleotides, the CDR3 is TGTGCCTGGAGTGTGACGGGGTACACCTACGAGCAGTACTTC.

This clonotype has only a few counts. The CDR3 is CATSRPSGGANVLTF. The CDR3 nucleotides read TGTGCCACCAGCAGACCCTCGGGAGGGGCCAACGTCCTGACTTTC. The chain combines TRBV15 with TRBJ2-6; D is possibly TRBD2 (5 bases). Germline-derived CDR1 and CDR2 are LNHNV and YYDKDF (reference sequence). The CDR3 contains 15 residues. V lost 2 bases and J lost 4, with 9 bases in between. The complete variable domain, with remaining parts taken from reference TRBV15 and TRBJ2-6, reads DAMVIQNPRYQVTQFGKPVTLSCSQTLNHNVMYWYQQKSSQAPKLLFHYYDKDFNNEADTPDNFQSRRPNTSFCFLDIRSPGLGDTAMYLCATSRPSGGANVLTFGAGSRLTVL.

The genes are TRBV20-1 and TRBJ1-1; tentatively, D is TRBD1 (5 bases). The CDR3 contains 14 residues. Germline CDR1 is DFQATT and CDR2 is SNEGSKA (reference sequence). The V end was cut by 2 bases, the J end by 8 bases, with 18 bases between. The CDR3 region has the DNA TGCAGTGCTAGAAAAGCCGCGGGGGTCCGGGAAGCTTTCTTT. Its translation is CSARKAAGVREAFF.

The chain recombines TRBV11-2 with TRBJ2-1; D perhaps matches TRBD1 (6 bases). V lost 1 base, J lost 4 bases, and 14 bases lay in between. Per germline, CDR1 SGHAT and CDR2 FQNNGV. The CDR3 is 16 amino acids. In nucleotides, the CDR3 is TGTGCCAGCAGCTTAGGAAGGACAGAACCTTACAATGAGCAGTTCTTC. Translating gives CASSLGRTEPYNEQFF.

The chain joins TRBV5-5 to TRBJ2-7; TRBD2 agrees at 8 bases. The CDR3 runs 16 residues. V trimming: 4 bases; J trimming: 0 bases; junction bases outside the gene matches: 9. Germline loops: CDR1 SGHKS, CDR2 YYEKEE (reference sequence). The CDR3 region is CASSPLAGLSSYEQYF. The CDR3 DNA reads TGTGCCAGCAGCCCATTAGCGGGATTGAGCTCCTACGAGCAGTACTTC.

CDR3 residues: CASSGPPQGAGTQYF. As DNA, the CDR3 is TGTGCCAGCAGTGGTCCCCCACAGGGGGCAGGGACCCAGTACTTC. The chain combines TRBV25-1 with TRBJ2-5; 9 nucleotides line up with TRBD1. Trimming cost V 4 bases and J 7 bases; bases outside gene matches: 10. The V gene's germline CDR1 is MGHDK and CDR2 SYGVNS. This CDR3 has 15 residues.

The count of this clonotype is one. The J gene is TRBJ1-2, the V gene TRBV15; D is unclear. Germline loops: CDR1 LNHNV, CDR2 YYDKDF (reference sequence). Trimming left V 5 bases short and J 4 bases short, with 11 bases between. The CDR3 length is 13 residues. The CDR3 loop is CATSPDDGYGYTF. DNA for the CDR3: TGTGCCACCAGCCCGGACGACGGCTATGGCTACACCTTC. The full variable domain, with the rest looked up from reference TRBV15 and TRBJ1-2, is DAMVIQNPRYQVTQFGKPVTLSCSQTLNHNVMYWYQQKSSQAPKLLFHYYDKDFNNEADTPDNFQSRRPNTSFCFLDIRSPGLGDTAMYLCATSPDDGYGYTFGSGTRLTVV.

V usage is TRBV5-1 and J usage is TRBJ2-6; TRBD1 or TRBD2 may be the D gene (5 bases each). The CDR3 totals 14 residues. Germline CDR1 is SGHRS and CDR2 is YFSETQ. V dropped 5 bases and J dropped 0 bases, with 6 bases sitting between them. The CDR3, as DNA: TGCGCCAGCAGGGGGGACTCTGGGGCCAACGTCCTGACTTTC. Its protein is CASRGDSGANVLTF.

The rearrangement uses TRBV20-1 and TRBJ2-3, with D perhaps matching TRBD2 (5 bases). The CDR3 runs 18 residues. Trimming cost V 6 bases and J 0 bases, with 25 bases left between them. Germline loops: CDR1 DFQATT, CDR2 SNEGSKA (reference sequence). CDR3 loop: CSARPEASMISSTDTQYF. The CDR3 DNA sequence: TGCAGTGCCCGACCGGAGGCAAGCATGATTTCTAGCACAGATACGCAGTATTTT.

The J gene is TRBJ2-7, the V gene TRBV5-1; D perhaps matches TRBD1 (6 bases). Trimming cost V 4 bases and J 1 base, with 15 bases left between them. Germline V lookup: CDR1 SGHRS, CDR2 YFSETQ. This CDR3 has 15 residues. The CDR3 bases are TGCGCCAGCAGCCGGGACAACCGGGAATCCTACGAGCAGTACTTC. Residues: CASSRDNRESYEQYF.

This clonotype was counted once. The chain combines TRBV9 with TRBJ1-2; 9 bases align to TRBD1. Unmatched junction bases numbered 14, after V lost 7 bases and J lost 4 bases. CDR3 size: 16 residues. The V gene's germline CDR1 is SGDLS and CDR2 YYNGEE. Here the CDR3 DNA reads TGTGCCAGCGGGAGTTTACAGGGGGCGTTTGGCTATGGCTACACCTTC. Its protein product is CASGSLQGAFGYGYTF.

There are a few counts of this clonotype. The chain recombines TRBV7-9 with TRBJ2-4; D is perhaps TRBD2 (5 bases). The germline V gene encodes CDR1 SEHNR and CDR2 FQNEAQ (reference sequence). There are 16 residues in the CDR3. V shed 5 bases and J shed 13 bases, with 27 bases lying between them. CDR3 region: CASSRVRQLNLEEQYF. The CDR3 DNA follows: TGTGCCAGCAGCCGAGTTAGACAACTAAACCTGGAGGAGCAGTACTTC.